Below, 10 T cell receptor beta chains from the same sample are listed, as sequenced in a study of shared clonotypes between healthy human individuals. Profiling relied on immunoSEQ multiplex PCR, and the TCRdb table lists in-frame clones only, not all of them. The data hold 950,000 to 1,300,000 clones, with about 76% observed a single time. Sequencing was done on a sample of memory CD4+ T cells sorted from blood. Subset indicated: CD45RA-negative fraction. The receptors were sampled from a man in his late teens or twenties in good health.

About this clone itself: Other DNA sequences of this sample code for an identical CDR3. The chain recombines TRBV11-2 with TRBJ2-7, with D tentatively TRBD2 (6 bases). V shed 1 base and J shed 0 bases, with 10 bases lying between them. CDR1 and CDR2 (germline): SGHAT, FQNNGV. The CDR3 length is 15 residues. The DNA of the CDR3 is TGTGCCAGCAGCTTAGTCTCCGGGAGCTCCTACGAGCAGTACTTC. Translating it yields CASSLVSGSSYEQYF.

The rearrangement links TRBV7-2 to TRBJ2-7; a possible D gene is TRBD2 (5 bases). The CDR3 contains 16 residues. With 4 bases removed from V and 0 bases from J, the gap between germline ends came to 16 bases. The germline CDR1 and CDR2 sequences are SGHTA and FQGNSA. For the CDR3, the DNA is TGTGCCAGCAGCTCCCGGGGTAGCGCTAGCTCCTACGAGCAGTACTTC. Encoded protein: CASSSRGSASSYEQYF.

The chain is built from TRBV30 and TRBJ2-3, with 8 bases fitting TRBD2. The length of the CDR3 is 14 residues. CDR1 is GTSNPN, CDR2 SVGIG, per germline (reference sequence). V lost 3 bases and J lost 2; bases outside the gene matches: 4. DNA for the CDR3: TGTGCCTGGAGAGCGGGAGCCTTCACAGATACGCAGTATTTT. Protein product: CAWRAGAFTDTQYF.

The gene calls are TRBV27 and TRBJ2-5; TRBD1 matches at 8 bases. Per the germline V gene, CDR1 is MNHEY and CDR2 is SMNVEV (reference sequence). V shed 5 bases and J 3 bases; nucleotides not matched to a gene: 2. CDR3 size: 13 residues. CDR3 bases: TGTGCCAGCAGTAAACAGGGGGAAGAGACCCAGTACTTC. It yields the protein CASSKQGEETQYF.

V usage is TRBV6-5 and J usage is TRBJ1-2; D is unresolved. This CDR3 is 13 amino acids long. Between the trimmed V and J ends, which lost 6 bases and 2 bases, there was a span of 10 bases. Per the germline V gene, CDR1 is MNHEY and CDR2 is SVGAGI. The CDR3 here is CASSETANYGYTF. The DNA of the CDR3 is TGTGCCAGCAGCGAAACAGCGAACTATGGCTACACCTTC.

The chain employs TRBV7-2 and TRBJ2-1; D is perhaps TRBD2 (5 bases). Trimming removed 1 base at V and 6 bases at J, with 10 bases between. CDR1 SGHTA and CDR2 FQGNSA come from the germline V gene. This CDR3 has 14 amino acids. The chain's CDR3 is CASSLDLRANEQFF. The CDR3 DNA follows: TGTGCCAGCAGCTTAGATTTGAGGGCCAATGAGCAGTTCTTC.

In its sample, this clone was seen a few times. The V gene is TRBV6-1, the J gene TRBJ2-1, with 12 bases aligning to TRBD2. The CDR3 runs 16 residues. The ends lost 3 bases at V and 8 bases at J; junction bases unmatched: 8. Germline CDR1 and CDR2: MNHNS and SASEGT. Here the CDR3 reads CASSDRLAGAGHEQFF. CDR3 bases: TGTGCCAGCAGTGACCGACTAGCGGGAGCCGGCCATGAGCAGTTCTTC.

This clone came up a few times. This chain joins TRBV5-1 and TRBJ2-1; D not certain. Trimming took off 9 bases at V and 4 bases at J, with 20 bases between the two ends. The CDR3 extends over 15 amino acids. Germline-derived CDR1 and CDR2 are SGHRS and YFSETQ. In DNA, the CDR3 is TGCGCCACCCAACCGACGACGGGCGAATACAATGAGCAGTTCTTC. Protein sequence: CATQPTTGEYNEQFF.

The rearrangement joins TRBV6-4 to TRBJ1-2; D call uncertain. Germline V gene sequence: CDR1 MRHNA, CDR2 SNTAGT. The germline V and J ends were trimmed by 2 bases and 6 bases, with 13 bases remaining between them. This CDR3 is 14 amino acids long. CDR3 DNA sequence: TGTGCCAGCAGTGACAGGGAGAAAAGTGATGGCTACACCTTC. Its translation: CASSDREKSDGYTF.

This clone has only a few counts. The CDR3 reads CASSSRTGPYEQYF. For the CDR3, the DNA is TGCGCCAGCAGCTCACGGACAGGGCCCTACGAGCAGTACTTC. The chain employs TRBV4-3 and TRBJ2-7; 8 positions match TRBD1. V was pared by 5 bases and J by 2 bases, with 5 bases of the junction left unmatched. The CDR3 length is 14 residues. Germline V gene data show CDR1 as LGHNA and CDR2 as YSLEER.